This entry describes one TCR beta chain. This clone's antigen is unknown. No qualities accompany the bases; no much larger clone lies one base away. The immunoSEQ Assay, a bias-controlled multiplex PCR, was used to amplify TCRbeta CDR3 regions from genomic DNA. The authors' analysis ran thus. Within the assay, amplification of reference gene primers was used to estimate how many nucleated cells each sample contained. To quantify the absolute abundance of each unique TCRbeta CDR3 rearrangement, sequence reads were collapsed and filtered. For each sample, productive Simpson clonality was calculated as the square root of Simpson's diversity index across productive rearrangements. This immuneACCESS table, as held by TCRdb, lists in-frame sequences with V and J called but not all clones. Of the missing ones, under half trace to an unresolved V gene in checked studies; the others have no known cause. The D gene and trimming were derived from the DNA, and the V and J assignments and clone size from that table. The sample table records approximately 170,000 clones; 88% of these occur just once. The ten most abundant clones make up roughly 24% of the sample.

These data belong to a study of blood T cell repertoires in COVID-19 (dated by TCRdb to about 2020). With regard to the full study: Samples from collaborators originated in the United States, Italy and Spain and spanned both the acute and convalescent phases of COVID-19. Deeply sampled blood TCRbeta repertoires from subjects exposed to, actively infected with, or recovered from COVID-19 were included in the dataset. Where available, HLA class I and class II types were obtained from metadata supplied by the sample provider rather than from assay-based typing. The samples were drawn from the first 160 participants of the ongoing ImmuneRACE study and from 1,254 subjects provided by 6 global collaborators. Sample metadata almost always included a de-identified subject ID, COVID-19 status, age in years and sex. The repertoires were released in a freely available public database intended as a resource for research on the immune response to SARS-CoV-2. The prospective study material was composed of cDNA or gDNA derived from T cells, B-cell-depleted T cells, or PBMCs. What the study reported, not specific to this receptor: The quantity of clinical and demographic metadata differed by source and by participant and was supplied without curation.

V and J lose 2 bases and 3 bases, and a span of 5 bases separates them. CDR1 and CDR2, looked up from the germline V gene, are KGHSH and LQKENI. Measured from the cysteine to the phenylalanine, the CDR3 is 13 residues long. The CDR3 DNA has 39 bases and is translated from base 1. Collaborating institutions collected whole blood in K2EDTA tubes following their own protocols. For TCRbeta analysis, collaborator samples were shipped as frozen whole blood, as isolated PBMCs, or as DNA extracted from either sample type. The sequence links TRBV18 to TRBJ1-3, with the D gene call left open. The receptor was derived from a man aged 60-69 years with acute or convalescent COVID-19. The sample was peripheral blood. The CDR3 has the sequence CASSPGGGNTIYF. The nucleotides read TGTGCCAGCTCACCAGGCGGTGGAAACACCATATATTTT.